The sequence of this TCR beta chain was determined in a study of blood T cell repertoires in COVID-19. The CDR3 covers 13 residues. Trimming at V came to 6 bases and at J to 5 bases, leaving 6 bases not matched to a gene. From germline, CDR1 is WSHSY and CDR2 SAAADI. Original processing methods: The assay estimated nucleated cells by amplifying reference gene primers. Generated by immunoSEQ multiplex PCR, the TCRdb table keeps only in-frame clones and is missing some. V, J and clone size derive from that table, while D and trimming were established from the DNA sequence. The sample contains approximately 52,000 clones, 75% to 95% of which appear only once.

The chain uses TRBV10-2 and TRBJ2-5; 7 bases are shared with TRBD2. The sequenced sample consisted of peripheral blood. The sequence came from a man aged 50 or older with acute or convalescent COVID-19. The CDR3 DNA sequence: TGCGCCAGCAGGGCGGGAGCCGGTGAGACCCAGTACTTC. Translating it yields CASRAGAGETQYF.